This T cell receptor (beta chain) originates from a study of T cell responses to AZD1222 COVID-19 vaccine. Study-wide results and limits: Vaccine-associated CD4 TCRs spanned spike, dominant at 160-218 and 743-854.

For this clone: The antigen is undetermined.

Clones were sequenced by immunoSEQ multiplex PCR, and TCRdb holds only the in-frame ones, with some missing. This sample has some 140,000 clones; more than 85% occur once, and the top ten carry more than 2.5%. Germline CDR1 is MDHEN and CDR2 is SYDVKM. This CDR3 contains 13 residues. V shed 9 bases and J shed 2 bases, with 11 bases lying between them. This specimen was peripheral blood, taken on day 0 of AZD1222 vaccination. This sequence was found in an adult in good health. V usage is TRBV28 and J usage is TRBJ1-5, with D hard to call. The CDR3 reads CASRRVGNQPQHF. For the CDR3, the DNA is TGTGCCAGTCGGAGGGTGGGCAATCAGCCCCAGCATTTT.